Below, 3 T cell receptor beta chains from the same sample are listed, as sequenced in a study of cytotoxic CD8 clonotypes in ibrutinib-treated CLL. Sequenced by immunoSEQ multiplex PCR; TCRdb stores in-frame clones only, minus some. The table lists 130,000 or so clones, around 77% of them singletons. The input for sequencing was PBMCs, taken after 12 months of ibrutinib treatment. The source of these receptors is a human donor with chronic lymphocytic leukemia.

J is TRBJ2-4 and V is TRBV7-8, with D uncertain. CDR1 is SGHVS, CDR2 FQNEAQ, per germline. Trimming left V 6 bases short and J 3 bases short, with 18 bases between. The CDR3 totals 16 residues. The CDR3 DNA is TGTGCCAGCAGTCCGGCGGCCTTATTTAGCAAAAACATTCAGTACTTC. The encoded protein is CASSPAALFSKNIQYF.

This clone has just a few counts. The V call is TRBV5-1, the J call TRBJ2-7; 10 nucleotides line up with TRBD1. The ends lost 1 base at V and 3 bases at J; junction bases unmatched: 7. The CDR3 loop spans 16 amino acids. Per germline, CDR1 SGHRS and CDR2 YFSETQ. The CDR3 protein is CASSLSPGQGNYEQYF. For the CDR3, the DNA is TGCGCCAGCAGCTTGTCACCGGGACAGGGGAACTACGAGCAGTACTTC.

This clone was seen only a few times. The chain carries TRBV11-2 and TRBJ2-3, with D possibly called TRBD1 or TRBD2 (6 bases each). V was shortened by 2 bases and J by 0 bases, with 9 bases between the two germline ends. The CDR3 is 15 amino acids. Germline V gives CDR1 SGHAT, CDR2 FQNNGV. The CDR3 region has the DNA TGTGCCAGCAGCTTAAGGGGGGATAGCACAGATACGCAGTATTTT. It is translated as CASSLRGDSTDTQYF.